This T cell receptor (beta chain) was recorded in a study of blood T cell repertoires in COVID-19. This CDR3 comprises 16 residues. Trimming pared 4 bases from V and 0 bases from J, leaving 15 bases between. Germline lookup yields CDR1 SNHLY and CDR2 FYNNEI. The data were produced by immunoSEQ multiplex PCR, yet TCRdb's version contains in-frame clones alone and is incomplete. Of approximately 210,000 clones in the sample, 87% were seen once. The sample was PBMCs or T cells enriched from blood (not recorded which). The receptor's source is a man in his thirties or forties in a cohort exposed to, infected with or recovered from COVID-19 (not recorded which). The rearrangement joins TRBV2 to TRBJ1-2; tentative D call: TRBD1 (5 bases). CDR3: CASSGSTDRANYGYTF. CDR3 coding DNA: TGTGCCAGCAGTGGCAGTACCGACAGAGCTAACTATGGCTACACCTTC. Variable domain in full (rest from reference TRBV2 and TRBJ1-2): EPEVTQTPSHQVTQMGQEVILRCVPISNHLYFYWYRQILGQKVEFLVSFYNNEISEKSEIFDDQFSVERPDGSNFTLKIRSTKLEDSAMYFCASSGSTDRANYGYTFGSGTRLTVV.